This T cell receptor beta chain was retrieved from a study of blood T cell repertoires in COVID-19 (dated by TCRdb to 2018 to 2020). Looking at the study overall: The collaborator samples originated in the United States, Italy and Spain and spanned the acute and convalescent phases of COVID-19. The repertoires were made available in a free public database intended to serve as a resource for research on the immune response to SARS-CoV-2. The samples were drawn from two sources: the first 160 participants of the ongoing ImmuneRACE study, and approximately 1,300 subjects contributed by 6 global collaborators. Nearly every sample came with metadata listing a de-identified subject ID, COVID-19 status, age in years and sex. The material from the prospective study consisted of cDNA or gDNA derived from T cells, B-cell-depleted T cells, or PBMCs. Where HLA class I and class II types were available, the types were taken from metadata supplied by the sample provider, not from assay-based typing. Subjects who had been exposed to COVID-19, were actively infected with it, or had recovered from it provided the deeply sampled blood TCRbeta repertoires that made up the dataset. Study-wide conclusions, independent of this receptor: Clinical and demographic metadata were provided uncurated, with the amount varying by source and participant.

CDR1 MGHDK and CDR2 SYGVNS were looked up in the germline V gene. CDR3 length: 14 amino acids, cysteine to phenylalanine. Just the 42-base CDR3 DNA is kept, in frame starting at base 1. V and J are truncated by 6 bases and 0 bases respectively, leaving an intervening sequence of 8 bases. The collaborating institutions used their own protocols to collect whole blood in K2EDTA tubes. For TCRbeta analysis, collaborator samples were shipped as frozen whole blood, as isolated PBMCs, or as DNA extracted from either sample type. Turning to this clone: Its target antigen remains unknown. No clone much larger than this one lies a single base away; base qualities are absent.

TCRbeta CDR3 regions were amplified from genomic DNA using the immunoSEQ Assay, a bias-controlled multiplex PCR. The paper's processing steps were these. The number of nucleated cells in each sample was estimated by amplification of reference gene primers within the assay. To quantify the absolute abundance of each unique TCRbeta CDR3 rearrangement, sequence reads were collapsed and filtered. For each sample, productive Simpson clonality was calculated as the square root of Simpson's diversity index across productive rearrangements. TCRdb's version of the immuneACCESS table is confined to in-frame rearrangements and falls short of the full clone set. An unresolved V gene accounts for under half of the shortfall where checked; the remainder is of unknown origin. V, J and clone size were drawn from that table, and D and trimming were deduced from the DNA. The sample includes approximately 410,000 clones, with 80% to 90% observed a single time. The ten biggest clones cover about 1.5% of the sample.

The sequence was collected from a woman aged 25 to 39 with active or convalescent COVID-19. The rearrangement joined TRBV25-1 to TRBJ2-2; the D gene is possibly TRBD1, with 5 bases matching. Sequencing input: peripheral blood. The DNA reads as follows: TGTGCCAGCAGGACAGAACCGAACACCGGGGAGCTGTTTTTT. Its protein is CASRTEPNTGELFF.